A selection of T cell receptor beta chains follows, all from one sample in a study of blood T cell repertoires in COVID-19. Measured with immunoSEQ multiplex PCR; TCRdb has only the in-frame clones, and not every one. The data contain 150,000 to 200,000 clones, approximately 80% of them singletons. Material: PBMCs or T cells enriched from blood (not recorded which). Every receptor here comes from a woman aged 55-70 years with acute COVID-19. Both conserved end residues are part of each CDR3. Fields, in order: CDR3 length, D gene, J gene, clone size, V gene, CDR3 protein, CDR3 DNA. D genes are given only for firm matches. Some rows have no size entry. The others give once, few or many, or a class for an expanded clone.

CDR3 length: 16; D gene: TRBD1; J gene: TRBJ1-5; clone size: few; V gene: TRBV7-8; CDR3 protein: CASSLWRDRGRQPQHF; CDR3 DNA: TGTGCCAGCAGCCTATGGCGGGACAGGGGGCGTCAGCCCCAGCATTTT
CDR3 length: 15; D gene: .; J gene: TRBJ2-3; clone size: few; V gene: TRBV14; CDR3 protein: CASSQELVVANSLYF; CDR3 DNA: TGTGCCAGCAGCCAAGAATTAGTTGTAGCTAACTCCCTGTATTTT
CDR3 length: 12; D gene: .; J gene: TRBJ1-1; clone size: .; V gene: TRBV6-5; CDR3 protein: CASRTVVGEAFF; CDR3 DNA: TGTGCCAGCAGAACTGTTGTTGGTGAAGCTTTCTTT
CDR3 length: 11; D gene: .; J gene: TRBJ2-1; clone size: .; V gene: TRBV5-4; CDR3 protein: CASSLVGEQFF; CDR3 DNA: TGTGCCAGCAGCTTAGTGGGCGAGCAGTTCTTC
CDR3 length: 14; D gene: TRBD1; J gene: TRBJ1-2; clone size: .; V gene: TRBV3-1/TRBV3-2; CDR3 protein: CASSPSTGNYGYTF; CDR3 DNA: TGTGCCAGCAGCCCCTCGACAGGGAACTATGGCTACACCTTC
CDR3 length: 17; D gene: TRBD2; J gene: TRBJ2-5; clone size: .; V gene: TRBV7-8; CDR3 protein: CASSPGTSGIKAETQYF; CDR3 DNA: TGTGCCAGCAGCCCCGGAACTAGCGGAATTAAGGCAGAGACCCAGTACTTC
CDR3 length: 17; D gene: .; J gene: TRBJ2-3; clone size: .; V gene: TRBV30; CDR3 protein: CAWNPLSGGGFTDTQYF; CDR3 DNA: TGTGCCTGGAATCCTCTATCTGGTGGGGGGTTCACAGATACGCAGTATTTT
CDR3 length: 12; D gene: TRBD2; J gene: TRBJ2-1; clone size: .; V gene: TRBV29-1; CDR3 protein: CSVRAGAMEQFF; CDR3 DNA: TGCAGCGTTAGAGCGGGGGCGATGGAGCAGTTCTTC
CDR3 length: 15; D gene: .; J gene: TRBJ2-3; clone size: .; V gene: TRBV3-1/TRBV3-2; CDR3 protein: CASTPEEGGLGTQYF; CDR3 DNA: TGTGCCAGCACCCCAGAGGAGGGGGGGCTGGGTACGCAGTATTTT
CDR3 length: 14; D gene: .; J gene: TRBJ1-1; clone size: .; V gene: TRBV7-2; CDR3 protein: CASSLDTGSTEAFF; CDR3 DNA: TGTGCCAGCAGCTTAGATACAGGGTCCACTGAAGCTTTCTTT
CDR3 length: 17; D gene: TRBD2; J gene: TRBJ2-3; clone size: .; V gene: TRBV29-1; CDR3 protein: CSVEKVGSGSKGDTQYF; CDR3 DNA: TGCAGCGTTGAAAAAGTTGGTAGCGGGAGTAAGGGGGATACGCAGTATTTT
CDR3 length: 13; D gene: TRBD2; J gene: TRBJ2-3; clone size: few; V gene: TRBV29-1; CDR3 protein: CSVGGEAGDTQYF; CDR3 DNA: TGCAGCGTGGGGGGGGAGGCTGGAGATACGCAGTATTTT
CDR3 length: 15; D gene: .; J gene: TRBJ1-4; clone size: .; V gene: TRBV5-1; CDR3 protein: CASSRTPERDEKLFF; CDR3 DNA: TGCGCCAGCAGCAGGACCCCAGAGAGGGATGAAAAACTGTTTTTT
CDR3 length: 15; D gene: TRBD1; J gene: TRBJ1-5; clone size: .; V gene: TRBV7-2; CDR3 protein: CASSLQGASNQPQHF; CDR3 DNA: TGTGCCAGCAGCCTCCAGGGGGCTAGCAATCAGCCCCAGCATTTT
CDR3 length: 17; D gene: .; J gene: TRBJ2-1; clone size: .; V gene: TRBV6-2/TRBV6-3; CDR3 protein: CASSYAPGGVSYNEQFF; CDR3 DNA: TGTGCCAGCAGTTACGCCCCCGGCGGGGTCTCCTACAATGAGCAGTTCTTC
CDR3 length: 11; D gene: .; J gene: TRBJ1-1; clone size: .; V gene: TRBV7-8; CDR3 protein: CASSPGTEAFF; CDR3 DNA: TGTGCCAGCAGTCCAGGGACTGAAGCTTTCTTT
CDR3 length: 14; D gene: .; J gene: TRBJ1-4; clone size: .; V gene: TRBV19; CDR3 protein: CASIKSGTNEKLFF; CDR3 DNA: TGTGCCAGTATTAAGAGCGGAACTAATGAAAAACTGTTTTTT
CDR3 length: 16; D gene: TRBD2; J gene: TRBJ2-3; clone size: .; V gene: TRBV7-6; CDR3 protein: CASSSLTSGGPDTQYF; CDR3 DNA: TGTGCCAGCAGCTCCCTGACTAGCGGGGGGCCAGATACGCAGTATTTT
CDR3 length: 13; D gene: .; J gene: TRBJ1-1; clone size: .; V gene: TRBV5-5; CDR3 protein: CASDITMNTEAFF; CDR3 DNA: TGTGCCAGCGACATTACGATGAACACTGAAGCTTTCTTT
CDR3 length: 15; D gene: .; J gene: TRBJ2-7; clone size: .; V gene: TRBV4-2; CDR3 protein: CASSPSIRDFYEQYF; CDR3 DNA: TGTGCCAGCAGCCCGAGTATCCGGGACTTCTACGAGCAGTACTTC
CDR3 length: 14; D gene: .; J gene: TRBJ1-2; clone size: few; V gene: TRBV6-6; CDR3 protein: CASTKAGSWDGYTF; CDR3 DNA: TGTGCCAGCACCAAAGCGGGGAGTTGGGATGGCTACACCTTC
CDR3 length: 12; D gene: .; J gene: TRBJ2-1; clone size: .; V gene: TRBV21-1; CDR3 protein: CASSRQSEWQFF; CDR3 DNA: TGTGCCAGCAGCCGACAGTCAGAATGGCAGTTCTTC
CDR3 length: 15; D gene: TRBD2; J gene: TRBJ2-7; clone size: .; V gene: TRBV19; CDR3 protein: CASSIGASGNGEQYF; CDR3 DNA: TGTGCCAGTAGTATAGGTGCTAGCGGGAACGGGGAGCAGTACTTC
CDR3 length: 12; D gene: TRBD1; J gene: TRBJ1-2; clone size: .; V gene: TRBV3-1/TRBV3-2; CDR3 protein: CASSTGAYGYTF; CDR3 DNA: TGTGCCAGCAGCACAGGGGCCTATGGCTACACCTTC
CDR3 length: 17; D gene: TRBD1; J gene: TRBJ1-1; clone size: .; V gene: TRBV27; CDR3 protein: CASSLYGTGVTNTEAFF; CDR3 DNA: TGTGCCAGCAGTTTATATGGGACAGGGGTGACAAACACTGAAGCTTTCTTT
CDR3 length: 13; D gene: .; J gene: TRBJ2-7; clone size: .; V gene: TRBV6-2/TRBV6-3; CDR3 protein: CASSYPPGSSVSF; CDR3 DNA: TGTGCCAGCAGTTACCCTCCCGGATCTAGCGTTTCCTTC
CDR3 length: 13; D gene: .; J gene: TRBJ2-7; clone size: .; V gene: TRBV19; CDR3 protein: CASSIGASYEQYF; CDR3 DNA: TGTGCCAGTAGTATAGGGGCATCCTACGAGCAGTACTTC
CDR3 length: 16; D gene: TRBD1; J gene: TRBJ1-4; clone size: .; V gene: TRBV30; CDR3 protein: CAWVGQRFRANEKLFF; CDR3 DNA: TGTGCCTGGGTGGGACAGAGGTTTCGAGCTAATGAAAAACTGTTTTTT